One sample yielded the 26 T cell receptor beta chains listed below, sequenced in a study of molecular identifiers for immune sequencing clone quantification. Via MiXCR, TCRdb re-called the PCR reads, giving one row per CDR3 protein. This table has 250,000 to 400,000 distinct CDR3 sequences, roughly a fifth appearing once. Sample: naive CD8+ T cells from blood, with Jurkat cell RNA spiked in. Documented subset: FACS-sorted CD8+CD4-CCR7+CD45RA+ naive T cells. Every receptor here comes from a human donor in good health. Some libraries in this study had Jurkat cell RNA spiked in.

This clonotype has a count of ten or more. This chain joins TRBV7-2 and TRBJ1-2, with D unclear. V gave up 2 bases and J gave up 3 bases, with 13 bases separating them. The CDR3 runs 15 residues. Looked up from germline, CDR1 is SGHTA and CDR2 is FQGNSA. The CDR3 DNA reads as TGTGCCAGCAGCTTAATAACGGACGGTCACTATGGCTACACCTTC. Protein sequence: CASSLITDGHYGYTF.

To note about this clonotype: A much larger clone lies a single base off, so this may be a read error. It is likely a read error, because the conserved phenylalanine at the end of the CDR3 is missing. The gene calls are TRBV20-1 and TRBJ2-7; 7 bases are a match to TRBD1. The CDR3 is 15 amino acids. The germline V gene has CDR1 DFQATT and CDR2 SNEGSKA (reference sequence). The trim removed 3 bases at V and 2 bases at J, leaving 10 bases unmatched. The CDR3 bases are TGCAGTGCTAGGTCGACAGGGTATGACCCCTACGAGCAGTACTCC. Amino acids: CSARSTGYDPYEQYS.

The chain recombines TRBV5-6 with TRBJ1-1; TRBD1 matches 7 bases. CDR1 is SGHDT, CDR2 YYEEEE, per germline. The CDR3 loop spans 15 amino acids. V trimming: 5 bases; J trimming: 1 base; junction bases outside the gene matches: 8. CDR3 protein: CASRKGQPWNTEAFF. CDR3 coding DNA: TGTGCCAGCAGAAAGGGACAGCCGTGGAACACTGAAGCTTTCTTT.

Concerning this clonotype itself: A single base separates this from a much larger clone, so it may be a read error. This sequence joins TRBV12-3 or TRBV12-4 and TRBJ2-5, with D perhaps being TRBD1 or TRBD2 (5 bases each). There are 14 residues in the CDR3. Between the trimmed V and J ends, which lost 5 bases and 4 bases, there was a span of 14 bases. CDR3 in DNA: TGTGCCAGCAGTCCGGAGGACAAGGGAGAGACCCAGTACTTC. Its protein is CASSPEDKGETQYF.

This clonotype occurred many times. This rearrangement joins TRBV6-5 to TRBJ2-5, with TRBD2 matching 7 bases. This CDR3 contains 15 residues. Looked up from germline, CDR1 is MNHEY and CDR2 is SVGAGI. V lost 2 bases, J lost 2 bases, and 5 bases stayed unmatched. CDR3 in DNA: TGTGCCAGCAGTTACGGGAGGGCAGTTCAAGAGACCCAGTACTTC. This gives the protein CASSYGRAVQETQYF.

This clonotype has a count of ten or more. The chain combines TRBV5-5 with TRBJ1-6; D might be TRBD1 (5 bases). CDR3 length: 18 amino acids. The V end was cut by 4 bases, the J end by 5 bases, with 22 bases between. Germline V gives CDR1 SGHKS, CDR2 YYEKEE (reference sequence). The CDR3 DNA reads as TGTGCCAGCAGCGGGGGAGTCCTCGGGACGGAAGATAATTCACCCCTCCACTTT. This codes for CASSGGVLGTEDNSPLHF.

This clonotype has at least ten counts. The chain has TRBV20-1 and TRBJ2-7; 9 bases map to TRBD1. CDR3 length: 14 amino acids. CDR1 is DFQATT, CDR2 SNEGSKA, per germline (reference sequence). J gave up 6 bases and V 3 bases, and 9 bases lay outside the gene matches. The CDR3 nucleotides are TGCAGTGCTAGGGCCCTAGGGACAGGGAGCGAGCAGTACTTC. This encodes CSARALGTGSEQYF.

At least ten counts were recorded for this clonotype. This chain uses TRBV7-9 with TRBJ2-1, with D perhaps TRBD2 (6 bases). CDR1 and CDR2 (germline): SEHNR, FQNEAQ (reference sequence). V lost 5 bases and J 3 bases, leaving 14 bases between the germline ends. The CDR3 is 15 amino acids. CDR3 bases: TGTGCCAGCAGCCCCGGGGACTCGTTCTACAATGAGCAGTTCTTC. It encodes CASSPGDSFYNEQFF.

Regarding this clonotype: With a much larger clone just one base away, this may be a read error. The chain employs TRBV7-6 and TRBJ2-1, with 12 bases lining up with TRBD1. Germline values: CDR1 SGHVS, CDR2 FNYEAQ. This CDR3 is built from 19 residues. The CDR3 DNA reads TGTGCCAGCAGCCCAGTTTATGGGACAGCCGGGACAGGGGGCCTTGAGCGGTTCTTC. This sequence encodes CASSPVYGTAGTGGLERFF.

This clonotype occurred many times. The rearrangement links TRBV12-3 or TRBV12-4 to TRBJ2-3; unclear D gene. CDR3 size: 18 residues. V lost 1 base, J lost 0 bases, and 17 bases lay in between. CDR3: CASSLVATTTPSTDTQYF. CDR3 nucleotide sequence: TGTGCCAGCAGTTTAGTGGCTACTACAACTCCAAGCACAGATACGCAGTATTTT.

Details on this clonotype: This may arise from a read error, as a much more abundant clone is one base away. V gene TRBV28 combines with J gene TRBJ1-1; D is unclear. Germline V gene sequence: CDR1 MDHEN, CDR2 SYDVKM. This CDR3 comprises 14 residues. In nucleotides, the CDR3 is TGTGCCAGCGGTTTAGTACAGCTATACACTGAAGCTTTCTTT. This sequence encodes CASGLVQLYTEAFF.

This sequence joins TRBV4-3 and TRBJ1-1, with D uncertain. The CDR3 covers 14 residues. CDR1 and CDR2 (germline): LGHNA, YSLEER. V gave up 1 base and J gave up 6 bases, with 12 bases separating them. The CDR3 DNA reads TGCGCCAGCAGCCAAGGGCAGGCATCCCCTGAAGCTTTCTTT. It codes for CASSQGQASPEAFF.

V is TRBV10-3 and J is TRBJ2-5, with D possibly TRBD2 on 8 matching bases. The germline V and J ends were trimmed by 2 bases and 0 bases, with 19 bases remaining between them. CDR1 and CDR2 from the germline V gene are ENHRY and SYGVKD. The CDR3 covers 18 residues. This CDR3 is CAISEPGRGLADQETQYF. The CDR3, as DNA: TGTGCCATCAGTGAGCCCGGGAGGGGGCTAGCGGACCAAGAGACCCAGTACTTC.

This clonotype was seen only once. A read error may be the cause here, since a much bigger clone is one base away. CDR3 nucleotide sequence: TGCAGTGCTAGAGATCGAGGAACAGCGTCTGGAAACACCATATATTTT. Protein sequence: CSARDRGTASGNTIYF. The J gene is TRBJ1-3, the V gene TRBV20-1; D is ambiguous. The V end was cut by 0 bases, the J end by 1 base, with 13 bases between. CDR3 length equals 16 residues. Germline values: CDR1 DFQATT, CDR2 SNEGSKA (reference sequence).

The CDR3: CASTLERGHYGYTF. DNA for the CDR3: TGCGCCAGCACCCTAGAAAGGGGGCACTATGGCTACACCTTC. The chain uses TRBV10-2 and TRBJ1-2; 7 bases map to TRBD1. The CDR3 is 14 residues long. The V segment lost 7 bases and the J segment 3 bases; nucleotides outside the gene matches: 8. From germline, CDR1 is WSHSY and CDR2 SAAADI.

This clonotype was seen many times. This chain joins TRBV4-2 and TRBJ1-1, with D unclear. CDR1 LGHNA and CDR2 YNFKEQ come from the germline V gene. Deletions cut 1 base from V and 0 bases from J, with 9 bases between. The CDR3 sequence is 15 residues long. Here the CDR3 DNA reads TGTGCCAGCAGCCAAGCGGAAGGTATGAACACTGAAGCTTTCTTT. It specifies CASSQAEGMNTEAFF.

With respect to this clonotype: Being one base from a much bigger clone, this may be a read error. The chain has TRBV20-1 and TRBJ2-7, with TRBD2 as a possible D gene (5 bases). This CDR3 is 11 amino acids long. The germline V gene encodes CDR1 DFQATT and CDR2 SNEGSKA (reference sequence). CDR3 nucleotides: TGCATTGCTAGACTATTGATCGAGCAGTACTTC. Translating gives CIARLLIEQYF.

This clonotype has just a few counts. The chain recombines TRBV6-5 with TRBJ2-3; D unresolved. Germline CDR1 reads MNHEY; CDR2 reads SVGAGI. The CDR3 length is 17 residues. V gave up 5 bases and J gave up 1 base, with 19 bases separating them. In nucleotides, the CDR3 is TGTGCCAGCAGTAAACGCCCGATCGTCCTTGGCACAGATACGCAGTATTTT. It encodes CASSKRPIVLGTDTQYF.

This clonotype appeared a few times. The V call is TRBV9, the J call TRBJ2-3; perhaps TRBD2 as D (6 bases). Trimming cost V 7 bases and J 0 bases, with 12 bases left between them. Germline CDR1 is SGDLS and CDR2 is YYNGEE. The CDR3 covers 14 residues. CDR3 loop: CASATSGSTDTQYF. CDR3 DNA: TGTGCCAGCGCTACCAGCGGGAGCACAGATACGCAGTATTTT.

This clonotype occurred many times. CDR3 amino acids: CSVVDFGELFF. The CDR3 DNA sequence: TGCAGCGTCGTCGATTTCGGGGAGCTGTTTTTT. The J gene is TRBJ2-2, the V gene TRBV29-1; D not resolved. The CDR3 contains 11 residues. V was trimmed by 6 bases and J by 7 bases, leaving 9 bases between them. Germline V gene data show CDR1 as SQVTM and CDR2 as ANQGSEA.

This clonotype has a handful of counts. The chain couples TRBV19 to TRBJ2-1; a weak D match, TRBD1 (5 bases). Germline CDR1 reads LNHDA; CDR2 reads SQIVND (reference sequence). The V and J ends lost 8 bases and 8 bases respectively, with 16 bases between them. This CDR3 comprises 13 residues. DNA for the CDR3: TGTGCCAGTTCCCCGACAGCTTGGTATGAGCAGTTCTTC. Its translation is CASSPTAWYEQFF.

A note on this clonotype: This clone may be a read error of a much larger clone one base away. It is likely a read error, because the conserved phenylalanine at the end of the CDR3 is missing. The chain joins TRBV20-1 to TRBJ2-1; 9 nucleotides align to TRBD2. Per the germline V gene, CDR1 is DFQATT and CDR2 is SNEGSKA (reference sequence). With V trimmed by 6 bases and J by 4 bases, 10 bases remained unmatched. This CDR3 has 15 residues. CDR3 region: CSADPIAGVYNEQFS. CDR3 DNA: TGCAGTGCCGACCCGATAGCGGGAGTTTACAATGAGCAGTTCTCC.

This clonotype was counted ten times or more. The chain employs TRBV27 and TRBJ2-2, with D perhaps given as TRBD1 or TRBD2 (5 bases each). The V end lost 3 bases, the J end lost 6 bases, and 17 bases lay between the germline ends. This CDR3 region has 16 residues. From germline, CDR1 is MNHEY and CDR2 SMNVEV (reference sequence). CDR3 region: CASSFVGVEGAGELFF. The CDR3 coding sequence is TGTGCCAGCAGTTTCGTGGGGGTGGAAGGTGCCGGGGAGCTGTTTTTT.

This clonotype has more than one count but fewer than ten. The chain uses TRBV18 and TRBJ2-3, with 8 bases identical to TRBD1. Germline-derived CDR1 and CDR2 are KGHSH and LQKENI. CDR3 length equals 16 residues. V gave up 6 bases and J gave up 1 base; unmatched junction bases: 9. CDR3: CASSFPQTGGTDTQYF. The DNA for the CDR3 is TGTGCCAGCTCGTTCCCACAGACAGGGGGCACAGATACGCAGTATTTT.

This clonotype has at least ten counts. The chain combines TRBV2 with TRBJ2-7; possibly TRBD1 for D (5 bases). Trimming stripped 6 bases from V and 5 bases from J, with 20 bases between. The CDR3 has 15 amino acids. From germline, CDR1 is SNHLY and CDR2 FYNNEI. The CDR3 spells CASSIDSPSINEQYF. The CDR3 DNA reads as TGTGCCAGCAGCATTGACAGTCCCTCCATCAACGAGCAGTACTTC.

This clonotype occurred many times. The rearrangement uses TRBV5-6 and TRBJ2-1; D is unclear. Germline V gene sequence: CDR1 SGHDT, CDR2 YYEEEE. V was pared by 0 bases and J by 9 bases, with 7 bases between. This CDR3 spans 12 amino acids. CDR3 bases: TGTGCCAGCAGCTTGGGTCCGATTGAGCAGTTCTTC. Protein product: CASSLGPIEQFF. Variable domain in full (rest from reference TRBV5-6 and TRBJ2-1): DAGVTQSPTHLIKTRGQQVTLRCSPKSGHDTVSWYQQALGQGPQFIFQYYEEEERQRGNFPDRFSGHQFPNYSSELNVNALLLGDSALYLCASSLGPIEQFFGPGTRLTVL.